These 13 T cell receptor beta chains were all obtained from the same sample, sequenced in a study of blood T cell repertoires in COVID-19 (dated by TCRdb to 2018 to 2020). Preparation of the library involved the immunoSEQ multiplex PCR assay. The immuneACCESS repertoire file appears here via TCRdb, limited to in-frame rearrangements. These files lack a portion of the clones; in checked studies, under half of the deficit traces to unresolved V genes, and the cause of the others is not known. A total of more than 200,000 clones appear in this sample, more than 75% of them only once. The biggest ten clones account for about 5% of the sample. The sequencing sample was made of peripheral blood. The receptors were sampled from a woman between 55 and 75 years old with COVID-19, enrolled during active disease.

This chain uses TRBV7-7 with TRBJ2-7; no firm D call. CDR1 is SSHAT, CDR2 FNYEAQ, per germline (reference sequence). This CDR3 has 13 residues. V lost 4 bases and J lost 0, with 7 bases in between. The CDR3 coding sequence is TGTGCCAGCAGCTACAGCCGCTCCTACGAGCAGTACTTC. Its protein is CASSYSRSYEQYF.

The J gene is TRBJ1-4, the V gene TRBV6-6; weak D call: TRBD1 (5 bases). This CDR3 is built from 11 residues. From germline, CDR1 is MNHNY and CDR2 SVGAGI (reference sequence). V was clipped by 6 bases and J by 14 bases, with 13 bases between them. The CDR3 sequence is CASSLQGRLFF. The CDR3 DNA reads TGTGCCAGCAGCCTGCAGGGTAGGCTGTTTTTT.

As for this clone: This specimen includes other DNA sequences encoding the same CDR3. The genes are TRBV5-1 and TRBJ2-7; D remains ambiguous. Germline CDR1 reads SGHRS; CDR2 reads YFSETQ. CDR3 length: 12 amino acids. The germline V and J ends were trimmed by 1 base and 1 base, with 3 bases remaining between them. CDR3 protein: CASSLPSYEQYF. The CDR3 DNA reads as TGCGCCAGCAGCTTGCCTTCCTACGAGCAGTACTTC.

The chain uses TRBV19 and TRBJ2-1; D gene uncertain. In germline, CDR1 is LNHDA, CDR2 SQIVND (reference sequence). V was shortened by 3 bases and J by 9 bases, with 6 bases between the two germline ends. The CDR3 extends over 11 amino acids. The CDR3 here is CASSIYGEQFF. DNA of the CDR3: TGTGCCAGTAGTATCTATGGTGAGCAGTTCTTC.

The rearrangement uses TRBV4-2 and TRBJ2-2; 11 bases are shared with TRBD2. CDR3 length equals 15 residues. The germline V gene encodes CDR1 LGHNA and CDR2 YNFKEQ. The junction had 5 bases not matched to a gene; V was cut back by 6 bases and J by 5 bases. As DNA, the CDR3 is TGTGCCAGCAGAATAGCGGGAGGGCGTACCGGGGAGCTGTTTTTT. Encoded protein: CASRIAGGRTGELFF.

This clone has only one observation. The chain combines TRBV18 with TRBJ2-1, with TRBD1 identical over 8 bases. Unmatched junction bases numbered 7, after V lost 2 bases and J lost 7 bases. CDR3 length equals 15 residues. Germline V CDR1 and CDR2: KGHSH, LQKENI. The CDR3 spells CASSPGQGIPNEQFF. The DNA of the CDR3 is TGTGCCAGCTCACCAGGACAGGGAATTCCGAATGAGCAGTTCTTC.

This rearrangement joins TRBV20-1 to TRBJ2-7; D remains ambiguous. CDR1 and CDR2 from the germline V gene are DFQATT and SNEGSKA (reference sequence). Trimming took off 4 bases at V and 3 bases at J, with 7 bases between the two ends. This CDR3 has 11 residues. This chain's CDR3 is CSATLVYEQYF. The CDR3 DNA follows: TGCAGTGCTACTCTAGTCTACGAGCAGTACTTC.

The V gene is TRBV5-5, the J gene TRBJ2-5; 7 nucleotides match TRBD1. Germline V lookup: CDR1 SGHKS, CDR2 YYEKEE (reference sequence). The V gene end was trimmed by 9 bases and the J gene end by 5 bases; junction bases not matched to a gene: 13. CDR3 length: 14 amino acids. This CDR3 is CATGGVGGPETQYF. The CDR3 DNA sequence: TGTGCCACCGGTGGGGTAGGGGGCCCGGAGACCCAGTACTTC.

CDR3 nucleotides: TGTGCCAGCAGCTTAGGTCTAGCGGGGAATGAGCAGTTCTTC. It yields the protein CASSLGLAGNEQFF. The J gene is TRBJ2-1, the V gene TRBV7-9; 9 nucleotides match TRBD2. Germline loops: CDR1 SEHNR, CDR2 FQNEAQ (reference sequence). Trimming removed 1 base from V and 7 bases from J; junction bases left unmatched: 2. This CDR3 is 14 amino acids long.

This clone showed up just once. The chain recombines TRBV2 with TRBJ2-2; the match to TRBD2 covers 8 bases. The CDR3 length is 14 residues. V was pared by 6 bases and J by 7 bases, with 7 bases of the junction left unmatched. CDR1 SNHLY and CDR2 FYNNEI come from the germline V gene. Here the CDR3 reads CASSPLAAFGELFF. Written as DNA, the CDR3 is TGTGCCAGCAGCCCACTAGCGGCCTTCGGGGAGCTGTTTTTT.

The chain employs TRBV9 and TRBJ2-2; 7 bases are a match to TRBD2. The CDR3 totals 16 residues. V trimming: 5 bases; J trimming: 4 bases; junction bases outside the gene matches: 11. Germline V gene data show CDR1 as SGDLS and CDR2 as YYNGEE. CDR3 protein: CASRVGASGGTGELFF. CDR3 nucleotides: TGTGCCAGCAGGGTTGGGGCTAGCGGTGGCACCGGGGAGCTGTTTTTT.

The chain recombines TRBV28 with TRBJ2-5; 11 nucleotides align to TRBD2. The CDR3 sequence is 16 residues long. After removal of 6 bases from V and 5 bases from J, the junction contained 11 bases not matched to a gene. Per germline, CDR1 MDHEN and CDR2 SYDVKM. The chain's CDR3 is CASRTKLAGVWETQYF. The CDR3 DNA reads as TGTGCCAGCAGGACCAAACTAGCGGGAGTTTGGGAGACCCAGTACTTC. The entire variable domain, with the rest obtained from reference TRBV28 and TRBJ2-5, is as follows: DVKVTQSSRYLVKRTGEKVFLECVQDMDHENMFWYRQDPGLGLRLIYFSYDVKMKEKGDIPEGYSVSREKKERFSLILESASTNQTSMYLCASRTKLAGVWETQYFGPGTRLLVL.

The gene calls are TRBV5-1 and TRBJ2-2, with 9 nucleotides matching TRBD2. V was clipped by 4 bases and J by 6 bases; unmatched bases: 13. The CDR3 sequence is 17 residues long. CDR1 is SGHRS and CDR2 is YFSETQ in the germline V gene. The CDR3: CASSRAGASGAAGELFF. For the CDR3, the DNA is TGCGCCAGCAGCAGGGCGGGGGCTAGCGGGGCAGCCGGGGAGCTGTTTTTT. Drawing the rest from reference TRBV5-1 and TRBJ2-2, the complete variable domain is KAGVTQTPRYLIKTRGQQVTLSCSPISGHRSVSWYQQTPGQGLQFLFEYFSETQRNKGNFPGRFSGRQFSNSRSEMNVSTLELGDSALYLCASSRAGASGAAGELFFGEGSRLTVL.